This TCR beta chain was found in a study of blood T cells in healthy people across ages. The CDR3 is 15 residues long. Alongside a J-beta primer mix, a sample-barcoded 5' primer served in a second PCR lasting about 6 to 12 cycles. TCRdb ran MiXCR on the 5' RACE reads and lists one entry per CDR3 protein. The sample includes about 800,000 distinct CDR3 sequences, approximately 25% of them seen just once. These data were also filed under a second study, of T cells of mothers and their children. That source reports: Three healthy Caucasian mothers and their six children donated. Both sample barcodes and 2-4 random nucleotides came from the M1S primer of the second PCR. The TCR beta CDR3 read count exceeded 8.5 million for each mother and was 2.5 million to 3 million for each child.

The rearrangement joins TRBV21-1 to TRBJ1-1; TRBD1 is taken as the D call from the table, unchecked against the DNA. TRBV21-1 is termed a pseudogene. The specimen sequenced was blood. The TCR sequence derives from a boy aged 5 to 17 in good health. The DNA of the CDR3 is TGTGCCAGCACCCCTAGGGAGACAGGGGGCACTGAAGCTTTCTTT. Translation: CASTPRETGGTEAFF.